Following are 32 T cell receptor beta chains from one sample sequenced in a study of blood T cell repertoires in COVID-19. Clones were sequenced by immunoSEQ multiplex PCR, and TCRdb holds only the in-frame ones, with some missing. The table includes 90,000 to 140,000 clones, around 80% detected once. Sequences were obtained from peripheral blood. These receptors were collected from an elderly woman with acute or convalescent COVID-19.

As DNA, the CDR3 is TGTGCCAGCAGCAAGGGACAGGTTAGCAATCAGCCCCAGCATTTT. Translating gives CASSKGQVSNQPQHF. J is TRBJ1-5 and V is TRBV2, with 8 bases aligning to TRBD1. J was trimmed by 0 bases and V by 6 bases; bases with no gene match: 4. Germline V lookup: CDR1 SNHLY, CDR2 FYNNEI. The CDR3 is 15 residues long. The complete variable domain, with remaining parts taken from reference TRBV2 and TRBJ1-5, reads EPEVTQTPSHQVTQMGQEVILRCVPISNHLYFYWYRQILGQKVEFLVSFYNNEISEKSEIFDDQFSVERPDGSNFTLKIRSTKLEDSAMYFCASSKGQVSNQPQHFGDGTRLSIL.

This clone was seen more than once but under ten times. The rearrangement links TRBV7-9 to TRBJ2-3; D gene unclear. V was pared by 1 base and J by 3 bases, with 8 bases between. Germline V gives CDR1 SEHNR, CDR2 FQNEAQ (reference sequence). The CDR3 loop spans 14 amino acids. CDR3 DNA: TGTGCCAGCAGCTTAGAGCAGCGTACAGATACGCAGTATTTT. This codes for CASSLEQRTDTQYF.

The J gene is TRBJ2-2, the V gene TRBV11-2; unclear D gene. This CDR3 comprises 12 residues. CDR1 is SGHAT, CDR2 FQNNGV, per germline. The ends were cut back, 5 bases at V and 6 bases at J, with 7 bases in the middle. The CDR3: CASSIPAGELFF. CDR3 nucleotide sequence: TGTGCCAGCAGCATACCGGCCGGGGAGCTGTTTTTT.

The chain employs TRBV6-6 and TRBJ2-7; 12 positions match TRBD2. Germline V gene data show CDR1 as MNHNY and CDR2 as SVGAGI (reference sequence). V shed 10 bases and J 5 bases; nucleotides not matched to a gene: 6. The CDR3 is made up of 13 amino acids. In DNA, the CDR3 is TGTGCCACCCTACTAGCGGGAGGTAACGAGCAGTACTTC. Translated: CATLLAGGNEQYF.

The chain employs TRBV19 and TRBJ2-1; D perhaps matches TRBD1 (7 bases). From germline, CDR1 is LNHDA and CDR2 SQIVND (reference sequence). The CDR3 runs to 15 residues. The germline V and J ends were trimmed by 7 bases and 2 bases, with 15 bases remaining between them. CDR3 residues: CASTQGGLTYNEQFF. In DNA form, the CDR3 reads TGTGCCAGTACCCAGGGGGGTCTAACCTACAATGAGCAGTTCTTC.

The chain employs TRBV11-3 and TRBJ2-2; 9 bases agree with TRBD2. CDR1 SGHNT and CDR2 YENEEA come from the germline V gene. V was clipped by 2 bases and J by 3 bases; unmatched bases: 4. The CDR3 extends over 16 amino acids. Here the CDR3 reads CASSLQGGRDTGELFF. DNA for the CDR3: TGTGCCAGCAGCTTACAGGGCGGGAGGGACACCGGGGAGCTGTTTTTT.

This clone was seen a few times. V usage is TRBV19 and J usage is TRBJ2-2; 9 bases map to TRBD2. The CDR3 runs to 15 residues. Per the germline V gene, CDR1 is LNHDA and CDR2 is SQIVND (reference sequence). Trimming took 5 bases from V and 9 from J; bases not matched to a gene: 10. As DNA, the CDR3 is TGTGCCAGTAGTTTAGGGACTAGCTCCCCCCGGGAGCTGTTTTTT. Its translation: CASSLGTSSPRELFF.

V gene TRBV19 combines with J gene TRBJ2-3; no reliable D call. Trimming left V 3 bases short and J 1 base short, with 8 bases between. This CDR3 contains 14 residues. Germline assignment: CDR1 LNHDA and CDR2 SQIVND (reference sequence). CDR3 in DNA: TGTGCCAGTAGTATTAAGTCAGGCACAGATACGCAGTATTTT. It translates to CASSIKSGTDTQYF.

The chain links TRBV27 to TRBJ2-1; 9 nucleotides match TRBD1. The CDR3 has 16 amino acids. Germline-derived CDR1 and CDR2 are MNHEY and SMNVEV (reference sequence). V was pared by 7 bases and J by 6 bases, with 13 bases of the junction left unmatched. The CDR3 DNA follows: TGTGCCAGCACCCATTATCCGGGACAGGGTGCCAATGAGCAGTTCTTC. Translated, it gives CASTHYPGQGANEQFF.

This chain links TRBV5-5 with TRBJ2-7; perhaps TRBD2 as D (6 bases). The germline gives CDR1 SGHKS, CDR2 YYEKEE (reference sequence). CDR3 length equals 16 residues. V lost 0 bases and J lost 0, with 13 bases in between. CDR3 bases: TGTGCCAGCAGCTTGGAGGTAGCGGCGAGCTCCTACGAGCAGTACTTC. This codes for CASSLEVAASSYEQYF.

J is TRBJ2-7 and V is TRBV27; TRBD2 matches 7 bases. From germline, CDR1 is MNHEY and CDR2 SMNVEV (reference sequence). V was clipped by 0 bases and J by 2 bases; unmatched bases: 7. CDR3 length: 16 amino acids. The CDR3 here is CASSLSNTGGPYEQYF. CDR3 sequence (DNA): TGTGCCAGCAGTTTATCGAACACGGGAGGCCCCTACGAGCAGTACTTC.

This rearrangement joins TRBV5-6 to TRBJ2-5; D is uncertain. V was pared by 4 bases and J by 3 bases, with 7 bases between. Germline assignment: CDR1 SGHDT and CDR2 YYEEEE. The CDR3 spans 12 residues. Here the CDR3 reads CASSPTKETQYF. CDR3 bases: TGTGCCAGCAGCCCTACCAAAGAGACCCAGTACTTC.

This rearrangement joins TRBV27 to TRBJ2-3; D gene uncertain. CDR1 and CDR2 (germline): MNHEY, SMNVEV (reference sequence). This CDR3 region has 12 residues. V shed 4 bases and J shed 2 bases, with 4 bases lying between them. Written as DNA, the CDR3 is TGTGCCAGCAGTTCCTACACAGATACGCAGTATTTT. It is translated as CASSSYTDTQYF.

V is TRBV15 and J is TRBJ2-1; TRBD2 matches at 9 bases. V lost 1 base to trimming and J lost 5 bases; unmatched junction nucleotides: 3. Germline values: CDR1 LNHNV, CDR2 YYDKDF (reference sequence). The length of the CDR3 is 15 residues. The CDR3 region is CATSRVTSGHNEQFF. The CDR3 DNA is TGTGCCACCAGCAGAGTTACTAGCGGGCACAATGAGCAGTTCTTC.

The V and J genes are TRBV29-1 and TRBJ2-5; a possible D gene is TRBD2 (5 bases). Trimming took 0 bases from V and 2 from J, leaving 13 bases between them. The CDR3 has 15 amino acids. CDR1 and CDR2 (germline): SQVTM, ANQGSEA. Here the CDR3 DNA reads TGCAGCGTTGAAGATCTCCTGGAGGAACAAGAGACCCAGTACTTC. This encodes CSVEDLLEEQETQYF.

The CDR3, as DNA: TGTGCCACCAGCTCTCTCGGTGGTAGCGTAAAAAACATTCAGTACTTC. This translates into CATSSLGGSVKNIQYF. The rearrangement uses TRBV15 and TRBJ2-4, with a tentative D call TRBD2 (5 bases). Germline CDR1 reads LNHNV; CDR2 reads YYDKDF (reference sequence). Trimming pared 5 bases from V and 4 bases from J, leaving 18 bases between. The CDR3 spans 16 residues.

The chain carries TRBV5-8 and TRBJ1-5, with 9 positions matching TRBD1. V was clipped by 4 bases and J by 6 bases; unmatched bases: 5. The CDR3 has 14 amino acids. Germline assignment: CDR1 SGHTS and CDR2 YDEGEE. CDR3 sequence (DNA): TGTGCCAGCAGCAAGGGACAGGGCTCTCAGCCCCAGCATTTT. Residues: CASSKGQGSQPQHF. The whole variable domain, filled in from reference TRBV5-8 and TRBJ1-5, reads EAGVTQSPTHLIKTRGQQATLRCSPISGHTSVYWYQQALGLGLQFLLWYDEGEERNRGNFPPRFSGRQFPNYSSELNVNALELEDSALYLCASSKGQGSQPQHFGDGTRLSIL.

The V call is TRBV7-2, the J call TRBJ1-4; no clear D gene. The CDR3 runs to 15 residues. V lost 2 bases, J lost 8 bases, and 15 bases lay in between. Germline-derived CDR1 and CDR2 are SGHTA and FQGNSA. The CDR3 here is CASSLTHLRGEKLFF. CDR3 in DNA: TGTGCCAGCAGCTTAACCCATCTCAGAGGCGAAAAACTGTTTTTT.

This chain joins TRBV18 and TRBJ2-5, with TRBD2 matching over 7 bases. CDR1 and CDR2 from the germline V gene are KGHSH and LQKENI. The CDR3 loop spans 13 amino acids. V lost 3 bases, J lost 5 bases, and 3 bases stayed unmatched. The CDR3: CASSPGAGETQYF. Written as DNA, the CDR3 is TGTGCCAGCTCACCGGGAGCGGGGGAGACCCAGTACTTC. Combining the CDR3 with reference TRBV18 and TRBJ2-5 gives the whole variable domain NAGVMQNPRHLVRRRGQEARLRCSPMKGHSHVYWYRQLPEEGLKFMVYLQKENIIDESGMPKERFSAEFPKEGPSILRIQQVVRGDSAAYFCASSPGAGETQYFGPGTRLLVL.

This chain joins TRBV19 and TRBJ2-3, with a tentative D call TRBD1 (6 bases). Germline values: CDR1 LNHDA, CDR2 SQIVND (reference sequence). The CDR3 length is 14 residues. V shed 8 bases and J shed 3 bases, with 15 bases lying between them. The CDR3 region is CASERAGETDTQYF. The CDR3, as DNA: TGTGCCAGTGAAAGGGCAGGGGAGACAGATACGCAGTATTTT.

V gene TRBV6-2 or TRBV6-3 combines with J gene TRBJ1-2, with 8 bases fitting TRBD1. The CDR3 loop spans 17 amino acids. V lost 6 bases and J lost 5; bases outside the gene matches: 17. The germline V gene encodes CDR1 MNHEY and CDR2 SVGEGT. This CDR3 reads CASRYPLTGVTWYGYTF. The CDR3 region has the DNA TGTGCCAGCAGATACCCCCTGACAGGGGTGACCTGGTATGGCTACACCTTC.

The sample holds one count of this clone. The DNA for the CDR3 is TGTGCCAGCAGCGAGGGGGGAGGGAGCTCCTACGAGCAGTACTTC. This codes for CASSEGGGSSYEQYF. The rearrangement links TRBV9 to TRBJ2-7; D possibly corresponds to TRBD2 (7 bases). Germline CDR1 SGDLS, CDR2 YYNGEE. Trimming stripped 3 bases from V and 0 bases from J, with 13 bases between. The CDR3 extends over 15 amino acids.

This sequence joins TRBV7-2 and TRBJ1-5; D is ambiguous. The germline gives CDR1 SGHTA, CDR2 FQGNSA. V lost 2 bases to trimming and J lost 4 bases, with 18 bases between them. CDR3 length: 17 amino acids. The CDR3: CASSLISGGRGNQPQHF. CDR3 nucleotides: TGTGCCAGCAGCTTAATTTCAGGAGGGAGAGGGAATCAGCCCCAGCATTTT. Based on the CDR3 plus reference TRBV7-2 and TRBJ1-5, the full variable domain is GAGVSQSPSNKVTEKGKDVELRCDPISGHTALYWYRQSLGQGLEFLIYFQGNSAPDKSGLPSDRFSAERTGGSVSTLTIQRTQQEDSAVYLCASSLISGGRGNQPQHFGDGTRLSIL.

V gene TRBV7-2 combines with J gene TRBJ2-4, with TRBD1 as a possible D gene (5 bases). The ends were cut back, 2 bases at V and 7 bases at J, with 15 bases in the middle. This CDR3 spans 15 amino acids. Germline CDR1 is SGHTA and CDR2 is FQGNSA. The CDR3 is CASSLYGAGANIQYF. The DNA of the CDR3 is TGTGCCAGCAGCTTATATGGGGCCGGAGCGAACATTCAGTACTTC.

This chain links TRBV11-2 with TRBJ1-2, with 10 bases aligning to TRBD1. This CDR3 is 15 amino acids long. J was trimmed by 0 bases and V by 4 bases; bases with no gene match: 2. In germline, CDR1 is SGHAT, CDR2 FQNNGV. The CDR3 loop is CASSSGTGANYGYTF. CDR3 sequence (DNA): TGTGCCAGCAGCTCCGGGACAGGGGCTAACTATGGCTACACCTTC.

The CDR3 DNA reads as TGTGCCAGCAGCACCACGGACAGCTTCGTAATGAACACTGAAGCTTTCTTT. It yields the protein CASSTTDSFVMNTEAFF. The chain carries TRBV7-9 and TRBJ1-1; TRBD1 might be the D (6 bases). CDR1 is SEHNR and CDR2 is FQNEAQ in the germline V gene (reference sequence). V dropped 5 bases and J dropped 0 bases, with 19 bases sitting between them. The CDR3 runs to 17 residues. The whole variable domain, filled in from reference TRBV7-9 and TRBJ1-1, reads DTGVSQNPRHKITKRGQNVTFRCDPISEHNRLYWYRQTLGQGPEFLTYFQNEAQLEKSRLLSDRFSAERPKGSFSTLEIQRTEQGDSAMYLCASSTTDSFVMNTEAFFGQGTRLTVV.

CDR3 residues: CASSQGMDSNTEAFF. Written as DNA, the CDR3 is TGTGCCAGCAGCCAGGGGATGGACAGCAACACTGAAGCTTTCTTT. This chain links TRBV3-1 (or the pseudogene TRBV3-2) with TRBJ1-1, with D maybe TRBD1 (6 bases). Germline loops: CDR1 LGHDT, CDR2 YNNKEL (reference sequence). The ends were cut back, 3 bases at V and 2 bases at J, with 13 bases in the middle. The CDR3 is 15 residues long.

This sequence joins TRBV5-4 and TRBJ1-1; D is uncertain. The CDR3 extends over 14 amino acids. CDR1 is SGHNT, CDR2 YYREEE, per germline (reference sequence). V lost 5 bases to trimming and J lost 4 bases, with 15 bases between them. CDR3 region: CASSSVGVLTEAFF. CDR3 coding DNA: TGTGCCAGCAGTTCGGTTGGAGTGCTCACTGAAGCTTTCTTT.

This clone was picked up one time. V is TRBV18 and J is TRBJ2-7; 7 nucleotides agree with TRBD2. Germline CDR1 is KGHSH and CDR2 is LQKENI. Trimming at V came to 3 bases and at J to 2 bases, leaving 1 base not matched to a gene. This CDR3 comprises 13 residues. CDR3 sequence reads: CASSPGLAYEQYF. In nucleotides, the CDR3 is TGTGCCAGCTCACCCGGACTAGCCTACGAGCAGTACTTC.

This sequence joins TRBV6-6 and TRBJ2-2; tentatively, D is TRBD1 (5 bases). This CDR3 spans 15 amino acids. Trimming pared 1 base from V and 4 bases from J, leaving 10 bases between. CDR1 and CDR2 (germline): MNHNY, SVGAGI (reference sequence). The CDR3 DNA sequence: TGTGCCAGCAGTTACTTAGGGGTGGCCACCGGGGAGCTGTTTTTT. Translation gives CASSYLGVATGELFF.

The J gene is TRBJ2-3, the V gene TRBV6-2 or TRBV6-3; 11 nucleotides align to TRBD1. Unmatched junction bases numbered 3, after V lost 4 bases and J lost 6 bases. This CDR3 region has 14 residues. Germline lookup yields CDR1 MNHEY and CDR2 SVGEGT. The CDR3 DNA is TGTGCCAGCAGTTGGGACAGGGGGTCGGATACGCAGTATTTT. Amino acid sequence: CASSWDRGSDTQYF.

The chain combines TRBV20-1 with TRBJ2-1; D not resolved. V gave up 2 bases and J gave up 4 bases, with 3 bases separating them. Germline-derived CDR1 and CDR2 are DFQATT and SNEGSKA (reference sequence). This CDR3 has 11 amino acids. The CDR3 DNA sequence: TGCAGTGCTAGACATTACAATGAGCAGTTCTTC. This sequence encodes CSARHYNEQFF.